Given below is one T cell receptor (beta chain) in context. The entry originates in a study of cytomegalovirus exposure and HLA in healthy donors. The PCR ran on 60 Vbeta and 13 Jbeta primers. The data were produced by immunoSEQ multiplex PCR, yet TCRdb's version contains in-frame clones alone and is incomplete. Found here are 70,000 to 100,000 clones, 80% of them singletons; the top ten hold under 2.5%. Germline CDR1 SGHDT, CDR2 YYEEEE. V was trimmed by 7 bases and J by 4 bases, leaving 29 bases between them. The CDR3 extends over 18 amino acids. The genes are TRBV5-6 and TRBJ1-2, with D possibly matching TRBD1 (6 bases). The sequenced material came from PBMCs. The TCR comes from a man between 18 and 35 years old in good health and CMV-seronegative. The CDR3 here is CASPLPGTTSRGGYGYTF. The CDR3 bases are TGTGCCAGCCCTCTGCCCGGGACAACTTCCCGAGGAGGCTATGGCTACACCTTC.